One and the same sample provided the 14 T cell receptor beta chains below, sequenced in a study of T cell responses to AZD1222 COVID-19 vaccine. Measured with immunoSEQ multiplex PCR; TCRdb has only the in-frame clones, and not every one. The sample records around 140,000 clones, around 89% being singletons. The source was peripheral blood, collected on day 0 of AZD1222 vaccination. The origin of the receptors is an adult in good health.

The gene calls are TRBV9 and TRBJ2-1; D remains ambiguous. Trimming took 3 bases from V and 4 from J, leaving 14 bases between them. The CDR3 contains 15 residues. Germline loops: CDR1 SGDLS, CDR2 YYNGEE. In nucleotides, the CDR3 is TGTGCCAGCAGCGCGACCCCCGGGCCATACAATGAGCAGTTCTTC. Residues: CASSATPGPYNEQFF.

The rearrangement links TRBV9 to TRBJ1-2; D is undetermined. The CDR3 has 8 residues. V lost 5 bases and J lost 13, with 6 bases in between. Germline-derived CDR1 and CDR2 are SGDLS and YYNGEE. CDR3: CASSPGTF. As DNA, the CDR3 is TGTGCCAGCAGTCCTGGCACCTTC.

This clone was observed a few times. The junction and the germline gene differ at one end; a read error may be behind it. V is TRBV7-7 and J is TRBJ2-2; the D gene could be TRBD1 or TRBD2 (6 bases each). The CDR3 is 15 amino acids. The germline gives CDR1 SSHAT, CDR2 FNYEAQ (reference sequence). Written as DNA, the CDR3 is TGTGCTAGCAGCTTAGACCCAGGGGAGGCCGGGGAGCTGTTTTTT. Amino acid sequence: CASSLDPGEAGELFF. The complete variable domain, with remaining parts taken from reference TRBV7-7 and TRBJ2-2, reads GAGVSQSPRYKVTKRGQDVTLRCDPISSHATLYWYQQALGQGPEFLTYFNYEAQPDKSGLPSDRFSAERPEGSISTLTIQRTEQRDSAMYRCASSLDPGEAGELFFGEGSRLTVL.

The chain combines TRBV5-4 with TRBJ2-7, with 9 bases that match TRBD1. J was trimmed by 5 bases and V by 7 bases; bases with no gene match: 10. The CDR3 has 14 residues. Germline CDR1 reads SGHNT; CDR2 reads YYREEE (reference sequence). The CDR3 loop is CASRRTGERDEQYF. The CDR3 DNA reads TGTGCCAGCCGACGGACAGGGGAGCGGGACGAGCAGTACTTC.

A remark on this clone: The sample holds other DNA sequences that translate to the same CDR3. The chain couples TRBV2 to TRBJ2-7; D is ambiguous. This CDR3 has 11 residues. Trimming removed 3 bases from V and 0 bases from J, with 0 bases in between. Germline V gives CDR1 SNHLY, CDR2 FYNNEI. CDR3 nucleotides: TGTGCCAGCAGTGACTCCTACGAGCAGTACTTC. Protein sequence: CASSDSYEQYF.

The CDR3 DNA follows: TGTGCCAGCTCACCACCGAACAACAGGGGGCTATGGACTGAAGCTTTCTTT. This codes for CASSPPNNRGLWTEAFF. The chain uses TRBV18 and TRBJ1-1, with 9 bases identical to TRBD1. The germline V gene has CDR1 KGHSH and CDR2 LQKENI. Unmatched junction bases numbered 10, after V lost 0 bases and J lost 5 bases. This CDR3 spans 17 amino acids.

V usage is TRBV19 and J usage is TRBJ1-1, with no clear D. There are 15 residues in the CDR3. Germline assignment: CDR1 LNHDA and CDR2 SQIVND (reference sequence). V dropped 1 base and J dropped 1 base, with 10 bases sitting between them. The CDR3, as DNA: TGTGCCAGTAGTATAGGGCCACACTCGAACACTGAAGCTTTCTTT. It translates to CASSIGPHSNTEAFF.

This clone was counted a single time. This chain links TRBV27 with TRBJ2-2, with 12 bases that match TRBD1. Germline V gene sequence: CDR1 MNHEY, CDR2 SMNVEV (reference sequence). CDR3 size: 18 residues. V lost 4 bases, J lost 6 bases, and 12 bases stayed unmatched. This CDR3 is CASSSPIRDRGRAGELFF. CDR3 in DNA: TGTGCCAGCAGTTCGCCTATCCGGGACAGGGGGCGCGCCGGGGAGCTGTTTTTT.

This chain uses TRBV12-5 with TRBJ2-3, with D perhaps TRBD2 (5 bases). With 1 base removed from V and 3 bases from J, the gap between germline ends came to 11 bases. CDR3 length equals 15 residues. The germline V gene encodes CDR1 LGHNT and CDR2 FRNRAP. The CDR3 coding sequence is TGTGCTAGTGGTTTGGCGTGGCGCGGGACAGATACGCAGTATTTT. It encodes CASGLAWRGTDTQYF.

The chain couples TRBV19 to TRBJ2-3; D possibly corresponds to TRBD2 (6 bases). The CDR3 consists of 20 residues. The germline gives CDR1 LNHDA, CDR2 SQIVND (reference sequence). Trimming left V 1 base short and J 0 bases short, with 23 bases between. The chain's CDR3 is CASSIGVLGTSGFSTDTQYF. The CDR3 region has the DNA TGTGCCAGTAGTATAGGAGTTCTTGGCACGAGCGGGTTTAGCACAGATACGCAGTATTTT.

The chain combines TRBV29-1 with TRBJ2-5; D tentatively reads TRBD1 or TRBD2 (5 bases each). Germline V CDR1 and CDR2: SQVTM, ANQGSEA. The CDR3 totals 13 residues. V was cut by 3 bases and J by 1 base, with 9 bases left in between. For the CDR3, the DNA is TGCAGCGTTGAGGTCGGGGCCCAAGAGACCCAGTACTTC. This codes for CSVEVGAQETQYF.

This clone was counted a few times. This chain uses TRBV2 with TRBJ1-3, with D uncertain. Germline V CDR1 and CDR2: SNHLY, FYNNEI. V was clipped by 2 bases and J by 3 bases, with 11 bases between them. The CDR3 is made up of 15 amino acids. The CDR3 DNA follows: TGTGCCAGCAGTGAAACGCGGGGTTTTGGAAACACCATATATTTT. Protein sequence: CASSETRGFGNTIYF. Using reference TRBV2 and TRBJ1-3 for the parts outside the CDR3, the full variable domain is EPEVTQTPSHQVTQMGQEVILRCVPISNHLYFYWYRQILGQKVEFLVSFYNNEISEKSEIFDDQFSVERPDGSNFTLKIRSTKLEDSAMYFCASSETRGFGNTIYFGEGSWLTVV.

J is TRBJ2-3 and V is TRBV2; 9 bases align to TRBD2. The ends lost 6 bases at V and 2 bases at J; junction bases unmatched: 6. The CDR3 has 15 residues. Germline V CDR1 and CDR2: SNHLY, FYNNEI. The CDR3 is CASRRRLAATDTQYF. The CDR3 DNA reads as TGTGCCAGCAGGAGAAGACTAGCGGCCACAGATACGCAGTATTTT.

The chain recombines TRBV6-5 with TRBJ1-5, with unresolved D. Germline CDR1 is MNHEY and CDR2 is SVGAGI. Trimming cost V 8 bases and J 0 bases, with 8 bases left between them. This CDR3 is 13 amino acids long. This chain's CDR3 is CASAPGSNQPQHF. The CDR3 region has the DNA TGTGCCAGCGCCCCGGGTAGCAATCAGCCCCAGCATTTT.